This T cell receptor (beta chain) was identified in a study of cytomegalovirus exposure and HLA in healthy donors. In the study overall: Inside one of the first data releases sat 75 million to 100 million unique TCRs taken from HLA-typed donors.

Broader study findings: Association with HLA alleles at 0.05 false discovery rate was found for 16,951 TCR beta sequences in a later analysis. By a later analysis, the bulk of CMV-associated TCR beta chains appeared HLA-restricted.

This clone has just one count. Its antigen is as yet unknown. Samples came from healthy bone marrow donors. PCR amplification relied on 60 Vbeta primers (plus 13 Jbeta primers). Sequencing used immunoSEQ multiplex PCR; TCRdb keeps in-frame clones, though not all of them. The table has 310,000 or so clones, about 87% seen once. The sample was PBMCs. The clonotype originates from a woman between 18 and 30 years old in good health and CMV-seronegative.

Here the CDR3 DNA reads TGTGCCAGCAGTGGGACCGGGACAGAGAGCAATCAGCCCCAGCATTTT. Amino acid sequence: CASSGTGTESNQPQHF. This chain connects TRBV6-6 to TRBJ1-5, with 7 bases aligning to TRBD1. Per the germline V gene, CDR1 is MNHNY and CDR2 is SVGAGI (reference sequence). With 5 bases clipped from V and 1 base from J, the junction kept 8 bases outside the gene matches. The CDR3 spans 16 residues.